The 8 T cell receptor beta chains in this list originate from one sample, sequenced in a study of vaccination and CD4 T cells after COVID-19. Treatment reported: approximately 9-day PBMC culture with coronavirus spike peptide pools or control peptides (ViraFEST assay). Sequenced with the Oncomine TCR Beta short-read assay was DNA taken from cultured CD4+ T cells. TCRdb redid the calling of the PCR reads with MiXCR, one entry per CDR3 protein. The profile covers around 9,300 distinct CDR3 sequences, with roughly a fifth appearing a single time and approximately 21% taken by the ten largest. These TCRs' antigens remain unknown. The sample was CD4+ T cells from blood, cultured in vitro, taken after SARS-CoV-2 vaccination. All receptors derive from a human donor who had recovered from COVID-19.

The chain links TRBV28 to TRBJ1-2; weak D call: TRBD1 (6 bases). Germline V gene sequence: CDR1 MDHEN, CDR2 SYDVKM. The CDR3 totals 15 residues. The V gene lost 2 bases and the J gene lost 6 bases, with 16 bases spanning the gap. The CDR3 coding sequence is TGTGCCAGCAGTTTACTCTCCTACAGGGAGCATGGCTACACCTTC. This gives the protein CASSLLSYREHGYTF.

CDR3 residues: CASSKGTHYEQYF. Here the CDR3 DNA reads TGTGCCAGCAGTAAAGGGACTCACTACGAGCAGTACTTC. The chain joins TRBV12-3 or TRBV12-4 to TRBJ2-7; D is possibly TRBD2 (6 bases). The V end lost 5 bases, the J end lost 3 bases, and 11 bases lay between the germline ends. There are 13 residues in the CDR3.

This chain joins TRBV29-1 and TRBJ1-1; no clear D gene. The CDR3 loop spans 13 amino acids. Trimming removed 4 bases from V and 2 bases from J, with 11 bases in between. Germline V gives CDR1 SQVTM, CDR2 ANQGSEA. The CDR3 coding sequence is TGCAGCGTTGTCAGAGACGTAAACACTGAAGCTTTCTTT. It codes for CSVVRDVNTEAFF.

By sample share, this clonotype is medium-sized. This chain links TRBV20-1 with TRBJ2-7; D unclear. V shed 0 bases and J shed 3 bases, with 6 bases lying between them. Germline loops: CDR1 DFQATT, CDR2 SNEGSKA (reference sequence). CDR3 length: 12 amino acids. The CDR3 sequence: CSARDPFYEQYF. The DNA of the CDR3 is TGCAGTGCTAGAGATCCGTTCTACGAGCAGTACTTC.

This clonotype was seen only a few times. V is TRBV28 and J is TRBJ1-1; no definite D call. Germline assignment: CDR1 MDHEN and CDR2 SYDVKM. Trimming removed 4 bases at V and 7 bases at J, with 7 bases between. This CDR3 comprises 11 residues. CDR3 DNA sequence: TGTGCCAGCAGTTACAACTTTGAAGCTTTCTTT. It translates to CASSYNFEAFF.

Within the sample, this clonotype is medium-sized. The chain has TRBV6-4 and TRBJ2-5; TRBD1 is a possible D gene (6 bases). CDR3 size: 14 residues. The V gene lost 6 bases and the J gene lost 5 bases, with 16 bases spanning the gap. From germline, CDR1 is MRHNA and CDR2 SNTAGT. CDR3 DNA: TGTGCCAGCAGCCTCAGGGGCTCGCGGGAGACCCAGTACTTC. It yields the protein CASSLRGSRETQYF.

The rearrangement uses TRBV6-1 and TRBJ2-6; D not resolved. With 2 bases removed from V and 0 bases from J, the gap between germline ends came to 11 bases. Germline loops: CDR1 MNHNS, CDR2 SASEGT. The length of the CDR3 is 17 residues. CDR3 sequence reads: CASSESGRYSGANVLTF. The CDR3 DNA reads TGTGCCAGCAGTGAATCCGGCCGGTACTCTGGGGCCAACGTCCTGACTTTC.

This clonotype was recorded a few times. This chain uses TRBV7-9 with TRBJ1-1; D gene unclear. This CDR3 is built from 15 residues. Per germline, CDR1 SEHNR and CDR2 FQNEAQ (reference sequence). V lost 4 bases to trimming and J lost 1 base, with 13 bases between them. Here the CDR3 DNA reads TGTGCCAGCAGCTCAGCAGGCTCGCAGAACACTGAAGCTTTCTTT. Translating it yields CASSSAGSQNTEAFF.